A selection of T cell receptor beta chains follows, all from one sample in a study of OX40 agonist ivuxolimab in advanced cancers. Assay: immunoSEQ multiplex PCR; the TCRdb copy retains only in-frame clones and omits some. The table lists roughly 52,000 clones, around three quarters of them singletons. Source: CD4+ or CD8+ T cells sorted from blood, taken in a trial of the OX40 agonist ivuxolimab. The source of these receptors is an adult with an advanced solid tumor such as melanoma, head and neck, liver or kidney cancer. CDR3s include the opening cysteine and the closing phenylalanine or tryptophan. The D gene is left open where the match is weak. Part of the rows lack a size; the others show once, few, many or a class for expanded clones.

v_gene: TRBV28; d_gene: .; j_gene: TRBJ2-7; abundance: .; CDR3nt: TGTGCCAGCAGTACCTCCGGGACGAGTCCCTACGAGCAGTACTTC; CDR3aa: CASSTSGTSPYEQYF
v_gene: TRBV6-5; d_gene: .; j_gene: TRBJ1-1; abundance: .; CDR3nt: TGTGCCAGCAACTTACAGGGTAGCACTGAAGCTTTCTTT; CDR3aa: CASNLQGSTEAFF
v_gene: TRBV7-2; d_gene: TRBD2; j_gene: TRBJ2-5; abundance: once; CDR3nt: TGTGCCAGCAGCACTAGCGCAGGGCTCCAAGAGACCCAGTACTTC; CDR3aa: CASSTSAGLQETQYF
v_gene: TRBV7-2; d_gene: TRBD2; j_gene: TRBJ2-2; abundance: .; CDR3nt: TGTGCCAGCAGCTTAGTAGCTGCGGGGGGGCGGACCGGGGAGCTGTTTTTT; CDR3aa: CASSLVAAGGRTGELFF
v_gene: TRBV28; d_gene: .; j_gene: TRBJ1-2; abundance: few; CDR3nt: TGTGCCAGCAGCCGAGACAGTTATGGCTACACCTTC; CDR3aa: CASSRDSYGYTF
v_gene: TRBV7-3; d_gene: TRBD2; j_gene: TRBJ2-3; abundance: .; CDR3nt: TGTGCCAGCAGACGACTAGCGGGATACACAGATACGCAGTATTTT; CDR3aa: CASRRLAGYTDTQYF
v_gene: TRBV2; d_gene: .; j_gene: TRBJ2-2; abundance: few; CDR3nt: TGTGCCAGCGAAAGGACTTTCAACACCGGGGAGCTGTTTTTT; CDR3aa: CASERTFNTGELFF
v_gene: TRBV10-3; d_gene: TRBD1; j_gene: TRBJ1-6; abundance: few; CDR3nt: TGTGCCATCAGTGAAGCCTGGGACAGGGGTAATTCACCCCTCCACTTT; CDR3aa: CAISEAWDRGNSPLHF
v_gene: TRBV5-1; d_gene: .; j_gene: TRBJ2-3; abundance: .; CDR3nt: TGCGCCAGCAGCGACGGCCCCATTCGCACAGATACGCAGTATTTT; CDR3aa: CASSDGPIRTDTQYF
v_gene: TRBV19; d_gene: .; j_gene: TRBJ1-4; abundance: .; CDR3nt: TGTGCCAGTAGTATAGATGGAAGGAGGGAGGCAACTAATGAAAAACTGTTTTTT; CDR3aa: CASSIDGRREATNEKLFF
v_gene: TRBV10-3; d_gene: TRBD1; j_gene: TRBJ1-1; abundance: .; CDR3nt: TGTGCCATCAGTGCGACAGGGGGCCTGAACACTGAAGCTTTCTTT; CDR3aa: CAISATGGLNTEAFF
v_gene: TRBV27; d_gene: .; j_gene: TRBJ1-4; abundance: .; CDR3nt: TGTGCCAGCAGTTTCATGGGGACATCAGGCGAAAAACTGTTTTTT; CDR3aa: CASSFMGTSGEKLFF
v_gene: TRBV5-1; d_gene: TRBD2; j_gene: TRBJ2-5; abundance: .; CDR3nt: TGCGCCAGCAGCTTGGAGGGGGCGGGAGGGCCTCGAGAGACCCAGTACTTC; CDR3aa: CASSLEGAGGPRETQYF
v_gene: TRBV18; d_gene: TRBD1; j_gene: TRBJ1-2; abundance: .; CDR3nt: TGTGCCAGCTCACTCGCGGACAGGGGCTATGGCTACACCTTC; CDR3aa: CASSLADRGYGYTF
v_gene: TRBV7-2; d_gene: TRBD1; j_gene: TRBJ1-6; abundance: few; CDR3nt: TGTGCCAGCAGATTTGGGACAGGGGTGAATTCACCCCTCCACTTT; CDR3aa: CASRFGTGVNSPLHF
v_gene: TRBV7-9; d_gene: TRBD2; j_gene: TRBJ2-3; abundance: .; CDR3nt: TGTGCCAGCAGCTACGGACTAGCGGGAGTCAGGAGGGATACGCAGTATTTT; CDR3aa: CASSYGLAGVRRDTQYF
v_gene: TRBV2; d_gene: .; j_gene: TRBJ2-5; abundance: once; CDR3nt: TGTGCCAGCACGGGAACAGTCCAAGAGACCCAGTACTTC; CDR3aa: CASTGTVQETQYF
v_gene: TRBV18; d_gene: TRBD1; j_gene: TRBJ1-5; abundance: .; CDR3nt: TGTGCCAGCTCAGCTTCCGGGACAGGGAATCAGCCCCAGCATTTT; CDR3aa: CASSASGTGNQPQHF
v_gene: TRBV5-1; d_gene: .; j_gene: TRBJ2-2; abundance: .; CDR3nt: TGCGCCACCGGACGGGATGGGGTCGGGGAGCTGTTTTTT; CDR3aa: CATGRDGVGELFF
v_gene: TRBV20-1; d_gene: TRBD2; j_gene: TRBJ2-1; abundance: few; CDR3nt: TGCAGTGCCGGGGGGAACAATGAGCAGTTCTTC; CDR3aa: CSAGGNNEQFF
v_gene: TRBV9; d_gene: .; j_gene: TRBJ1-4; abundance: once; CDR3nt: TGTGCCAGCAGCGGGCCCTGGGGCAGGGATTCCGAGGGAAGGATTTTT; CDR3aa: CASSGPWGRDSEGRIF
v_gene: TRBV4-3; d_gene: .; j_gene: TRBJ1-5; abundance: .; CDR3nt: TGCGCCAGCAGCCGGGGGGACTCCCATAGCAATCAGCCCCAGCATTTT; CDR3aa: CASSRGDSHSNQPQHF
v_gene: TRBV5-6; d_gene: TRBD1; j_gene: TRBJ2-7; abundance: .; CDR3nt: TGTGCCAGCAGCTCCGCTATCAGCTGGGACAGGGGGTACGGGCAGTACTTC; CDR3aa: CASSSAISWDRGYGQYF
v_gene: TRBV29-1; d_gene: TRBD2; j_gene: TRBJ2-5; abundance: .; CDR3nt: TGCAGCGTTGATAGCGGGAGGGTGAGGGAGACCCAGTACTTC; CDR3aa: CSVDSGRVRETQYF
v_gene: TRBV7-8; d_gene: .; j_gene: TRBJ2-7; abundance: .; CDR3nt: TGTGCCAGCAGCAGGGGGGGCAGCTCCTACGAGCAGTACTTC; CDR3aa: CASSRGGSSYEQYF
v_gene: TRBV5-1; d_gene: .; j_gene: TRBJ1-1; abundance: few; CDR3nt: TGCGCCAGCAGCCCTGGGGGGAACACTGAAGCTTTCTTT; CDR3aa: CASSPGGNTEAFF
v_gene: TRBV27; d_gene: .; j_gene: TRBJ1-4; abundance: .; CDR3nt: TGTGCCAGCAGAAATTACGGGACACCCCGCGATGAAAAACTGTTTTTT; CDR3aa: CASRNYGTPRDEKLFF
v_gene: TRBV9; d_gene: TRBD2; j_gene: TRBJ2-1; abundance: .; CDR3nt: TGTGCCAGCAGCGTAGGGGCTAGCGGAGGTAATGAGCAGTTCTTC; CDR3aa: CASSVGASGGNEQFF
v_gene: TRBV11-3; d_gene: .; j_gene: TRBJ2-3; abundance: .; CDR3nt: TGTGCCAGCAGGGTGTCGGACTACCGGTATACGCAGTATTTT; CDR3aa: CASRVSDYRYTQYF
v_gene: TRBV28; d_gene: TRBD2; j_gene: TRBJ2-7; abundance: .; CDR3nt: TGTGCCAGCAGTTCCACAGGACTAGCGGGACAGCAGTACTTC; CDR3aa: CASSSTGLAGQQYF
v_gene: TRBV6-1; d_gene: .; j_gene: TRBJ1-2; abundance: .; CDR3nt: TGTGCCAGCACGGACCTCTATGGCTACACCTTC; CDR3aa: CASTDLYGYTF
v_gene: TRBV2; d_gene: .; j_gene: TRBJ2-5; abundance: medium-sized; CDR3nt: TGTGCCAGCAGTAAAGAGACCCAGTACTTC; CDR3aa: CASSKETQYF
v_gene: TRBV6-5; d_gene: .; j_gene: TRBJ1-6; abundance: .; CDR3nt: TGTGCCAGCAGTTACAGGGGATATAATTCACCCCTCCACTTT; CDR3aa: CASSYRGYNSPLHF
v_gene: TRBV2; d_gene: .; j_gene: TRBJ1-5; abundance: .; CDR3nt: TGTGCCAGCAGTGGGACAGCTCAGCCCCAGCATTTT; CDR3aa: CASSGTAQPQHF
v_gene: TRBV29-1; d_gene: .; j_gene: TRBJ2-7; abundance: .; CDR3nt: TGCAGCGTTGACAGTGCAAGCTCCTACGAGCAGTACTTC; CDR3aa: CSVDSASSYEQYF
v_gene: TRBV6-5; d_gene: .; j_gene: TRBJ2-1; abundance: .; CDR3nt: TGTGCCAGCAGGCGACAGCCCTCCTACAATGAGCAGTTCTTC; CDR3aa: CASRRQPSYNEQFF